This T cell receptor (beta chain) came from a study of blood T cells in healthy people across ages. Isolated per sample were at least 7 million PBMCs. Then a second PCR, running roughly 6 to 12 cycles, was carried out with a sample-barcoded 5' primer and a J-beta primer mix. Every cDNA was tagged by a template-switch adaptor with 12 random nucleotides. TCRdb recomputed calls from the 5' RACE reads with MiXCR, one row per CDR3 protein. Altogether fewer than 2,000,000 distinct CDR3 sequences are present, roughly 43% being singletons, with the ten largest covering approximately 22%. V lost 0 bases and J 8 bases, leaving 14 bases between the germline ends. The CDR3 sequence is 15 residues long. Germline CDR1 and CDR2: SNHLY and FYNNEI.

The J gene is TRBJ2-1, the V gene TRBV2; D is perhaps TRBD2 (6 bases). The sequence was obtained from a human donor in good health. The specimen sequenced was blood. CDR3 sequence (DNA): TGTGCCAGCAGTGAAGCCCCGCGGGGTACGGATGAGCAGTTCTTC. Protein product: CASSEAPRGTDEQFF.